These 12 T cell receptor beta chains came from one sample sequenced in a study of blood T cells in healthy people across ages. Primers used in a second PCR of about 6 to 11 cycles were a sample-barcoded 5' primer and a J-beta primer mix. A single record per CDR3 protein comes from TCRdb applying MiXCR to the 5' RACE reads. The sample consists of 1.5 million to 2 million distinct CDR3 sequences, around 35% of them appearing once. Source material: blood. Receptor source: a woman aged 30 to 39 in good health.

V is TRBV4-1 and J is TRBJ2-1, with D possibly being TRBD2 (5 bases). Germline loops: CDR1 MGHRA, CDR2 YSYEKL. The CDR3 runs 12 residues. V was pared by 3 bases and J by 9 bases, with 9 bases between. Written as DNA, the CDR3 is TGCGCCAGCAGCCACGGGGTCTTTGAGCAGTTCTTC. This codes for CASSHGVFEQFF.

This clonotype was seen at least ten times. The junction departs from the called germline gene at one end, perhaps through a read error. This chain uses TRBV5-1 with TRBJ2-5; D possibly corresponds to TRBD1 (6 bases). Germline V CDR1 and CDR2: SGHRS, YFSETQ. The CDR3 spans 13 residues. CDR3 nucleotides: TGTGCCAGCAGCCTACAGGGCCAAGAGACCCAGTACTTC. Protein sequence: CASSLQGQETQYF.

The genes are TRBV24-1 and TRBJ2-1; 10 bases line up with TRBD1. Germline-derived CDR1 and CDR2 are KGHDR and SFDVKD. After removal of 5 bases from V and 6 bases from J, the junction contained 9 bases not matched to a gene. The CDR3 consists of 16 residues. CDR3 nucleotides: TGTGCCACCAGTGCTGCCGGGACAGGGGATCGCAATGAGCAGTTCTTC. Amino acid sequence: CATSAAGTGDRNEQFF.

This clonotype was picked up a small number of times. This chain joins TRBV6-5 and TRBJ2-2, with a weak D call TRBD1 (6 bases). Trimming shortened V by 7 bases and J by 2 bases, and 14 bases separated the two germline ends. CDR1 and CDR2 from the germline V gene are MNHEY and SVGAGI. This CDR3 contains 15 residues. CDR3 residues: CASTPTGTNTGELFF. The CDR3 DNA reads as TGTGCCAGCACTCCAACCGGGACAAACACCGGGGAGCTGTTTTTT.

The rearrangement uses TRBV12-3 or TRBV12-4 and TRBJ1-5, with no clear D. V lost 6 bases, J lost 5 bases, and 14 bases lay in between. The length of the CDR3 is 14 residues. CDR3 DNA: TGTGCCAGCAGAAATAGGACTGCCTATCAGCCCCAGCATTTT. Translation gives CASRNRTAYQPQHF.

The V and J genes are TRBV3-1 and TRBJ2-1; D remains unclear. Trimming removed 0 bases from V and 7 bases from J, with 13 bases in between. The CDR3 totals 15 residues. Germline V gene data show CDR1 as LGHDT and CDR2 as YNNKEL (reference sequence). CDR3 residues: CASSQDIKRRNEQFF. CDR3 DNA: TGTGCCAGCAGCCAAGACATAAAAAGGCGTAATGAGCAGTTCTTC.

The chain is built from TRBV7-8 and TRBJ2-1; 10 nucleotides line up with TRBD2. Per germline, CDR1 SGHVS and CDR2 FQNEAQ. V gave up 5 bases and J gave up 9 bases; unmatched junction bases: 10. This CDR3 has 15 residues. CDR3 nucleotide sequence: TGTGCCAGCAGCCGGGGGACTAGCGTATGCGGTGAGCAGTTCTTC. Translated, it gives CASSRGTSVCGEQFF.

This chain joins TRBV5-1 and TRBJ1-2; D is possibly TRBD1 (6 bases). Germline V gene sequence: CDR1 SGHRS, CDR2 YFSETQ. CDR3 length: 13 residues. Trimming stripped 1 base from V and 5 bases from J, with 9 bases between. This CDR3 is CASSLTGWYGYTF. The CDR3 DNA reads TGCGCCAGCAGCTTGACAGGGTGGTATGGCTACACCTTC.

This rearrangement joins TRBV7-9 to TRBJ1-2; D unclear. V was shortened by 3 bases and J by 8 bases, with 16 bases between the two germline ends. The CDR3 has 14 amino acids. The germline V gene encodes CDR1 SEHNR and CDR2 FQNEAQ (reference sequence). In nucleotides, the CDR3 is TGTGCCAGCAGCTTCGACGAGGCCTCTAGAGGCTACACCTTC. Translated: CASSFDEASRGYTF.

This clonotype was picked up many times. This CDR3 is CSASPQGQATKHF. The CDR3 DNA reads as TGCAGTGCTAGCCCGCAGGGTCAAGCAACCAAGCATTTT. J is TRBJ1-5 and V is TRBV20-1, with D perhaps matching TRBD1 (5 bases). The CDR3 is made up of 13 amino acids. Trimming removed 3 bases at V and 14 bases at J, with 20 bases between. Germline-derived CDR1 and CDR2 are DFQATT and SNEGSKA (reference sequence).

At least ten counts were recorded for this clonotype. V and J are TRBV29-1 and TRBJ2-1; D is perhaps TRBD2 (5 bases). The CDR3 length is 12 residues. The ends were cut back, 7 bases at V and 6 bases at J, with 13 bases in the middle. CDR1 SQVTM and CDR2 ANQGSEA come from the germline V gene. The CDR3 sequence is CSDPEDPNEQFF. CDR3 nucleotides: TGCAGCGATCCGGAGGACCCCAATGAGCAGTTCTTC.

This rearrangement joins TRBV4-1 to TRBJ2-7; weak D call: TRBD1 (6 bases). The CDR3 has 14 residues. In germline, CDR1 is MGHRA, CDR2 YSYEKL. Trimming cost V 3 bases and J 6 bases, with 15 bases left between them. CDR3 coding DNA: TGCGCCAGCAGCCATTACCCAGGGGAAGGCGAGCAGTACTTC. Its translation: CASSHYPGEGEQYF.